This TCR beta chain was sequenced during a study of shared clonotypes between healthy human individuals. Points from the study as a whole: Of the naive CD4 clonotypes, around 5.2% were shared across several donors.

Measured with immunoSEQ multiplex PCR; TCRdb has only the in-frame clones, and not every one. The sample lists roughly 1 million clones; 60% to 80% were seen once. CD4+ cells underwent separation, giving CD45RA+ naive and CD45RA-negative memory subsets. Regarding this clone: Its specificity is not known. An end of the junction does not agree with germline; a read error may underlie this.

The CDR3 is made up of 13 amino acids. Per the germline V gene, CDR1 is SEHNR and CDR2 is FQNEAQ (reference sequence). This TCR came from a man younger than 30 in good health. The sample consisted of memory CD4+ T cells sorted from blood. Subset in this sample: CD45RA-negative fraction. The rearrangement uses TRBV7-9 and TRBJ2-7; possibly TRBD2 for D (5 bases). CDR3 sequence: CASSLDSGLRWDF. The CDR3 DNA follows: TGTGCCAGCAGCTTAGATTCCGGACTCCGGTGGGACTTC.